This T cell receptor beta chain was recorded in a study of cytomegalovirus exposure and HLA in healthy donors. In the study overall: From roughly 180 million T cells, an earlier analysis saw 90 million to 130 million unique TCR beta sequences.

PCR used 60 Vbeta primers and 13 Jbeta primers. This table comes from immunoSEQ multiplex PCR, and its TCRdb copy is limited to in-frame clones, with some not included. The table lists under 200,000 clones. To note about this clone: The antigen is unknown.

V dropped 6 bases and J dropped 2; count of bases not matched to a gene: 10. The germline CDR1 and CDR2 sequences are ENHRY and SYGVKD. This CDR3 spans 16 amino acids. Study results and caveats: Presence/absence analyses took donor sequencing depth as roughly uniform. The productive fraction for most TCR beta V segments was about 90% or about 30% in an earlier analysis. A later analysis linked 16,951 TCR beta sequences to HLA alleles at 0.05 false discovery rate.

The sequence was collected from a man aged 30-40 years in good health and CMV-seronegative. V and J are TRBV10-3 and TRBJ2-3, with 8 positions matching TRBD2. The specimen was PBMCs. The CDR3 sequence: CAIRATSALTTDTQYF. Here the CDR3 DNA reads TGTGCCATCAGGGCGACTAGCGCCTTAACCACAGATACGCAGTATTTT.